The 21 T cell receptor beta chains reported below all come from one sample, sequenced in a study of cytomegalovirus exposure and HLA in healthy donors. PCR primers comprised 60 Vbeta and 13 Jbeta primers. TCRdb's table, derived via immunoSEQ multiplex PCR, lists solely in-frame clones and lacks some. The table has fewer than 150,000 clones, over 75% seen once. Sequenced: PBMCs. The receptors come from a man younger than 40 in good health and CMV-seronegative.

The chain combines TRBV2 with TRBJ2-2; 8 positions agree with TRBD2. Germline CDR1 reads SNHLY; CDR2 reads FYNNEI. Losses at the gene ends were 7 bases for V and 6 bases for J; bases not matched to a gene: 4. The CDR3 contains 13 residues. The CDR3 DNA reads as TGTGCCAGCACGGGGCGGGGGGCCGGGGAGCTGTTTTTT. Translated, it gives CASTGRGAGELFF.

This clone was picked up one time. The chain recombines TRBV5-1 with TRBJ1-2; 8 bases align to TRBD1. The V gene end was trimmed by 0 bases and the J gene end by 3 bases; junction bases not matched to a gene: 7. CDR3 size: 16 residues. The germline CDR1 and CDR2 sequences are SGHRS and YFSETQ. The CDR3 region has the DNA TGCGCCAGCAGCTTGGGGCCTACAGGGGGGTACTATGGCTACACCTTC. Translated, it gives CASSLGPTGGYYGYTF.

This clone was observed once. V is TRBV5-1 and J is TRBJ2-5, with TRBD2 matching over 14 bases. The CDR3 totals 17 residues. Per the germline V gene, CDR1 is SGHRS and CDR2 is YFSETQ. V was pared by 0 bases and J by 2 bases, with 3 bases of the junction left unmatched. The CDR3 loop reads CASSLDGTSGGQETQYF. CDR3 DNA sequence: TGCGCCAGCAGCTTGGATGGGACTAGCGGGGGACAAGAGACCCAGTACTTC.

V is TRBV14 and J is TRBJ2-7, with TRBD2 as a possible D gene (6 bases). CDR3 length equals 17 residues. Trimming stripped 2 bases from V and 1 base from J, with 18 bases between. CDR1 and CDR2 from the germline V gene are SGHDN and FVKESK. The CDR3 DNA sequence: TGTGCCAGCAGCCAAACCTTACTAGCAGCGGGTTCCTACGAGCAGTACTTC. This translates into CASSQTLLAAGSYEQYF.

The V call is TRBV9, the J call TRBJ2-2, with a weak D call TRBD2 (5 bases). CDR1 and CDR2 (germline): SGDLS, YYNGEE. The CDR3 has 15 residues. Trimming cost V 0 bases and J 2 bases, with 8 bases left between them. CDR3 amino acids: CASSVVTGNTGELFF. In DNA, the CDR3 is TGTGCCAGCAGCGTAGTTACGGGAAACACCGGGGAGCTGTTTTTT. Full variable domain (outside the CDR3, taken from reference TRBV9 and TRBJ2-2): DSGVTQTPKHLITATGQRVTLRCSPRSGDLSVYWYQQSLDQGLQFLIQYYNGEERAKGNILERFSAQQFPDLHSELNLSSLELGDSALYFCASSVVTGNTGELFFGEGSRLTVL.

J is TRBJ2-3 and V is TRBV5-1; 7 bases are shared with TRBD1. There are 13 residues in the CDR3. Trimming at V came to 0 bases and at J to 9 bases, leaving 4 bases not matched to a gene. Looked up from germline, CDR1 is SGHRS and CDR2 is YFSETQ. CDR3 sequence: CASSLASGGTQYF. DNA of the CDR3: TGCGCCAGCAGCTTGGCCTCAGGGGGAACGCAGTATTTT. The full variable domain, its missing parts supplied by reference TRBV5-1 and TRBJ2-3, is KAGVTQTPRYLIKTRGQQVTLSCSPISGHRSVSWYQQTPGQGLQFLFEYFSETQRNKGNFPGRFSGRQFSNSRSEMNVSTLELGDSALYLCASSLASGGTQYFGPGTRLTVL.

CDR3 nucleotides: TGTGCCAGCAGCTTAACAGGGGGCGCCCCGTCAGATACGCAGTATTTT. It specifies CASSLTGGAPSDTQYF. The V call is TRBV11-3, the J call TRBJ2-3, with 9 positions matching TRBD1. The germline CDR1 and CDR2 sequences are SGHNT and YENEEA. With 2 bases clipped from V and 4 bases from J, the junction kept 7 bases outside the gene matches. The CDR3 consists of 16 residues.

The chain joins TRBV19 to TRBJ1-1; TRBD1 might be the D (5 bases). V was shortened by 3 bases and J by 3 bases, with 17 bases between the two germline ends. This CDR3 comprises 16 residues. CDR1 LNHDA and CDR2 SQIVND come from the germline V gene (reference sequence). The CDR3 nucleotides read TGTGCCAGTAGTATTCTTGGCACGACAGATTACACTGAAGCTTTCTTT. This encodes CASSILGTTDYTEAFF.

The rearrangement uses TRBV27 and TRBJ1-2, with TRBD1 identical over 7 bases. Germline assignment: CDR1 MNHEY and CDR2 SMNVEV (reference sequence). With V trimmed by 5 bases and J by 4 bases, 7 bases remained unmatched. This CDR3 spans 14 amino acids. The CDR3 DNA reads as TGTGCCAGCAGTCAGACGACAGGGACCTATGGCTACACCTTC. It translates to CASSQTTGTYGYTF.

The V and J genes are TRBV25-1 and TRBJ2-2; D may be TRBD1 (6 bases). Germline CDR1 and CDR2: MGHDK and SYGVNS. V was trimmed by 7 bases and J by 4 bases, leaving 13 bases between them. CDR3 length equals 14 residues. The CDR3 coding sequence is TGTGCCAGCACATCTTCAGGGGCCACCGGGGAGCTGTTTTTT. Amino acids: CASTSSGATGELFF.

V gene TRBV19 combines with J gene TRBJ1-2; D unresolved. Germline-derived CDR1 and CDR2 are LNHDA and SQIVND (reference sequence). The CDR3 totals 12 residues. Trimming removed 5 bases from V and 6 bases from J, with 10 bases in between. The CDR3 region is CASSPGVHGYTF. The DNA for the CDR3 is TGTGCCAGTAGTCCCGGGGTCCATGGCTACACCTTC.

The chain couples TRBV7-2 to TRBJ1-5, with 10 bases identical to TRBD1. The ends lost 6 bases at V and 7 bases at J; junction bases unmatched: 9. The CDR3 is made up of 15 amino acids. Germline V gene data show CDR1 as SGHTA and CDR2 as FQGNSA. The CDR3 bases are TGTGCCAGCAGTCGACAGGGGGCTCTAGGGCAGCCCCAGCATTTT. Translated, it gives CASSRQGALGQPQHF.

In DNA, the CDR3 is TGCAGCGTTGAAGATCCTAACCGAACCTACGAGCAGTACTTC. This translates into CSVEDPNRTYEQYF. This chain links TRBV29-1 with TRBJ2-7; D remains ambiguous. CDR3 length equals 14 residues. With 0 bases removed from V and 2 bases from J, the gap between germline ends came to 11 bases. Germline values: CDR1 SQVTM, CDR2 ANQGSEA.

In its sample, this clone was seen a few times. V and J are TRBV29-1 and TRBJ1-1, with TRBD1 matching over 7 bases. This CDR3 region has 13 residues. Per the germline V gene, CDR1 is SQVTM and CDR2 is ANQGSEA. V shed 5 bases, J shed 4 bases, and the junction held 7 bases outside the gene matches. In DNA, the CDR3 is TGCAGCGTTCTTAACAGGGGAAGCACTGAAGCTTTCTTT. Encoded protein: CSVLNRGSTEAFF.

The V call is TRBV5-1, the J call TRBJ2-1, with 8 bases that match TRBD2. Germline assignment: CDR1 SGHRS and CDR2 YFSETQ. The CDR3 is 15 residues long. J lost 8 bases, V lost 2 bases, and 9 bases had no gene match. CDR3 nucleotides: TGCGCCAGCAGCTTCGGACTAGCTATTCGGGATGAGCAGTTCTTC. This translates into CASSFGLAIRDEQFF. Full variable domain (rest looked up from reference TRBV5-1 and TRBJ2-1): KAGVTQTPRYLIKTRGQQVTLSCSPISGHRSVSWYQQTPGQGLQFLFEYFSETQRNKGNFPGRFSGRQFSNSRSEMNVSTLELGDSALYLCASSFGLAIRDEQFFGPGTRLTVL.

The V gene is TRBV6-1, the J gene TRBJ1-5, with TRBD1 as a possible D gene (6 bases). Trimming left V 6 bases short and J 7 bases short, with 13 bases between. Germline V gene data show CDR1 as MNHNS and CDR2 as SASEGT. The CDR3 is 13 residues long. For the CDR3, the DNA is TGTGCCAGCAGCTCGAGGGGGACGCAGCCCCAGCATTTT. Translation gives CASSSRGTQPQHF.

The chain carries TRBV29-1 and TRBJ1-1; TRBD1 agrees at 9 bases. CDR1 is SQVTM and CDR2 is ANQGSEA in the germline V gene. This CDR3 spans 15 amino acids. The trim removed 5 bases at V and 4 bases at J, leaving 11 bases unmatched. CDR3: CSVSPGQGTGTEAFF. The CDR3 DNA reads as TGCAGCGTTTCGCCGGGACAGGGAACGGGCACTGAAGCTTTCTTT.

The chain carries TRBV12-5 and TRBJ2-7; D is undetermined. CDR1 is LGHNT and CDR2 is FRNRAP in the germline V gene. V lost 1 base and J lost 4, with 23 bases in between. This CDR3 has 18 amino acids. The CDR3, as DNA: TGTGCTAGTGGTTTGGGATATCCCCGGTCGCCACCTCGATACGAGCAGTACTTC. Residues: CASGLGYPRSPPRYEQYF.

Of note for this clone: The same CDR3 is also encoded by other DNA sequences in this sample. The chain is built from TRBV18 and TRBJ1-1, with D hard to call. The ends were cut back, 3 bases at V and 1 base at J, with 6 bases in the middle. Germline CDR1 and CDR2: KGHSH and LQKENI. The CDR3 totals 13 residues. As DNA, the CDR3 is TGTGCCAGCTCACCTACAGAGAACACTGAAGCTTTCTTT. This sequence encodes CASSPTENTEAFF.

The J gene is TRBJ2-3, the V gene TRBV6-1; TRBD2 matches at 8 bases. V trimming: 6 bases; J trimming: 10 bases; junction bases outside the gene matches: 12. This CDR3 is 14 amino acids long. Germline V gene sequence: CDR1 MNHNS, CDR2 SASEGT. Written as DNA, the CDR3 is TGTGCCAGCAGCCCCGGACTAGCCCTAGAGGCGCAGTATTTT. Protein product: CASSPGLALEAQYF.

This clone turned up a few times. The chain employs TRBV5-5 and TRBJ2-1, with TRBD1 matching over 8 bases. Trimming at V came to 4 bases and at J to 7 bases, leaving 7 bases not matched to a gene. Germline CDR1 is SGHKS and CDR2 is YYEKEE (reference sequence). The CDR3 runs to 14 residues. This chain's CDR3 is CASSPGQGGNEQFF. The CDR3, as DNA: TGTGCCAGCAGCCCAGGACAGGGTGGAAATGAGCAGTTCTTC.